This T cell receptor (beta chain) was observed in a study of OX40 agonist ivuxolimab in advanced cancers. At the level of the whole study: Ivuxolimab was a fully human IgG2 agonistic monoclonal antibody targeting the costimulatory receptor OX40 (CD134). Prior anti-PD-1, anti-PD-L1 or anti-CTLA-4 therapy was permitted, and checkpoint inhibitors had been received by more than 35% of dose-escalation patients. Of the roughly 50 dose-escalation patients, hepatocellular carcinoma was present in about 19, melanoma in around 15, renal cell carcinoma in 9 and head and neck cancer in 9. The point of sequencing TCRbeta in the periphery was to test whether ivuxolimab changed TCR sequence diversity and drove clonal T-cell expansion. The dose-escalation cohort was almost 85% male with a mean age of about 60 years, ranging from roughly 23 to 90. The paper describes the monotherapy dose-escalation part (N of about 47 patients) of the phase I trial of ivuxolimab. Intravenous ivuxolimab was administered to patients every 2 weeks at six dose levels: 0.01, 0.1, 0.3, 1.5, 3 and 10 mg/kg. Partial responses occurred in three dose-escalation patients, of whom one had hepatocellular carcinoma and two had cutaneous melanoma. Study-level results and caveats: Low levels of normalized T-cell clonal expansion were also seen in some patients who did not respond. On average, CD8+ T cells showed more expanded clones than CD4+ T cells after ivuxolimab. Clonal expansion of both CD4+ and CD8+ blood T cells was observed from baseline to week 6 at doses 0.1 to 3.0 mg/kg. In partial responders in the 0.1-3.0 mg/kg groups, normalized peripheral clonal expansion was found to be among the lowest, especially among CD8+ T cells. The antigen specificity of the clonally expanded peripheral T cells was not determined.

Notes on this clone: Its cognate antigen has yet to be identified. Base qualities are not recorded, but no much larger clone differs from it by a single base.

The trial excluded patients who had a history of autoimmune disease or were on systemic immunosuppression. Peripheral blood for TCR sequencing was collected from all dose cohorts at baseline, on cycle 4 day 1, and on cycle 7 day 1. Samples came from an open-label, multicenter, first-in-human phase I dose-escalation trial of ivuxolimab. Adults with locally advanced or metastatic melanoma, renal cell carcinoma, hepatocellular carcinoma or head and neck squamous cell carcinoma were enrolled in the trial. CD4+ and CD8+ T cells were sorted separately from peripheral blood before TCR sequencing. The CDR3 holds 16 amino acids from the cysteine to the phenylalanine. Kept here is only the CDR3 DNA, which spans 48 bases and is read in frame from base 1. CDR1 and CDR2 (MDHEN, SYDVKM) derive from the germline V gene. Relative to germline, V is missing 6 bases and J is missing 5 bases, with 11 bases of the junction outside any gene match.

Genomic DNA was extracted from sorted cells for sequencing of the TCRbeta CDR3 region. TCRbeta CDR3 regions were sequenced using the immunoSEQ Assay. The source is immuneACCESS, and TCRdb retained only in-frame sequences with V and J called. Part of the clones is not carried over; for the studies checked, unresolved V genes explain less than half of this, and the remainder is unexplained. Within this sample are 65,000 to 90,000 clones, with around 90% of them counted one time only. The top ten clonotypes cover approximately 2.5% of the sample. The source material was CD4+ or CD8+ T cells sorted from blood, sampled in a trial of the OX40 agonist ivuxolimab. This clonotype was obtained from an adult with an advanced solid tumor such as melanoma, head and neck, liver or kidney cancer. This chain is built from TRBV28 and TRBJ2-2; TRBD1 agrees with 8 junctional bases. The DNA is TGTGCCAGCAGGGCCTCGGACAGGGCATTTACCGGGGAGCTGTTTTTT. Its protein is CASRASDRAFTGELFF.